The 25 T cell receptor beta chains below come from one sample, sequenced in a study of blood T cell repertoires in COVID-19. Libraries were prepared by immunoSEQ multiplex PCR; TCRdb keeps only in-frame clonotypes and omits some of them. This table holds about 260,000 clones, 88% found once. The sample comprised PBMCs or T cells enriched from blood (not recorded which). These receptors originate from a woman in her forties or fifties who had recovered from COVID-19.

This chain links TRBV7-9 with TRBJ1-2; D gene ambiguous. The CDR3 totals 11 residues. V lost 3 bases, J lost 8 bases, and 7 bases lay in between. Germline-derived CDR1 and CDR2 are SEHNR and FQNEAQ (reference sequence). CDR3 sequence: CASSLRRGYTF. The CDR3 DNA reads TGTGCCAGCAGCTTGAGGCGGGGCTACACCTTC.

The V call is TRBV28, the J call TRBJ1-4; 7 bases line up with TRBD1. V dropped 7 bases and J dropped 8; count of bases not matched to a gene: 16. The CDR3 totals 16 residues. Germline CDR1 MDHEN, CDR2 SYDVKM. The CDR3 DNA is TGTGCCAGCATTGGTTCAGGGGGAAATCATCGCGAAAAACTGTTTTTT. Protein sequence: CASIGSGGNHREKLFF.

CDR3 sequence (DNA): TGTGCCAGCAGCGGACAGGGGGCTTACTATGGCTACACCTTC. Its protein product is CASSGQGAYYGYTF. V usage is TRBV7-2 and J usage is TRBJ1-2, with TRBD1 identical over 11 bases. The germline gives CDR1 SGHTA, CDR2 FQGNSA. V was pared by 5 bases and J by 3 bases, with 2 bases of the junction left unmatched. The CDR3 totals 14 residues. Combining the CDR3 with reference TRBV7-2 and TRBJ1-2 gives the whole variable domain GAGVSQSPSNKVTEKGKDVELRCDPISGHTALYWYRQSLGQGLEFLIYFQGNSAPDKSGLPSDRFSAERTGGSVSTLTIQRTQQEDSAVYLCASSGQGAYYGYTFGSGTRLTVV.

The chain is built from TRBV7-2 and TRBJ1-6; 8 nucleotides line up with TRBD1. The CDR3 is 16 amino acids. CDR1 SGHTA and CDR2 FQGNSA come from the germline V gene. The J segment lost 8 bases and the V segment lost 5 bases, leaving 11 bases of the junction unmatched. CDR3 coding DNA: TGTGCCAGCAGCCTTAGGCAGGGGGCGCAGGATTCACCCCTCCACTTT. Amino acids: CASSLRQGAQDSPLHF.

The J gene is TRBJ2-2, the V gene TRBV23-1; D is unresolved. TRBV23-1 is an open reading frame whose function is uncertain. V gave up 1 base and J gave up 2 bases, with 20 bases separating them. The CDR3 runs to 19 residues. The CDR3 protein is CASSQCLLYGAINTGELFF. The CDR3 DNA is TGCGCCAGCAGTCAATGTCTTTTGTATGGAGCGATAAACACCGGGGAGCTGTTTTTT.

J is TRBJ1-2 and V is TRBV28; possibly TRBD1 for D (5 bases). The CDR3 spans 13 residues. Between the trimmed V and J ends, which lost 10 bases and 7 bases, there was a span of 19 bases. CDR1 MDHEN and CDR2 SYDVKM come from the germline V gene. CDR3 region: CATLGEVVSGYTF. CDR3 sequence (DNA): TGTGCCACCCTAGGGGAGGTCGTAAGTGGCTACACCTTC.

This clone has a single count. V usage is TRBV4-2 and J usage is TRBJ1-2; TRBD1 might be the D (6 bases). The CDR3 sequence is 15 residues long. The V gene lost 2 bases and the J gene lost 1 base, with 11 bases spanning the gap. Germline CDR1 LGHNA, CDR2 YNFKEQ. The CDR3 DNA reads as TGTGCCAGCAGCCAATCCCAGGGGAATAACTATGGCTACACCTTC. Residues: CASSQSQGNNYGYTF.

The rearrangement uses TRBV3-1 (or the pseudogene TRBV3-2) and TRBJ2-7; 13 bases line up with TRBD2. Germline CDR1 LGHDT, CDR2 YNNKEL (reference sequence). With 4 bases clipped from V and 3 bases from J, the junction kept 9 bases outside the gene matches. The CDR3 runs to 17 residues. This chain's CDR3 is CASSRAEGLAGNYEQYF. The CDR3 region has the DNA TGTGCCAGCAGCCGGGCCGAGGGACTAGCGGGGAACTACGAGCAGTACTTC.

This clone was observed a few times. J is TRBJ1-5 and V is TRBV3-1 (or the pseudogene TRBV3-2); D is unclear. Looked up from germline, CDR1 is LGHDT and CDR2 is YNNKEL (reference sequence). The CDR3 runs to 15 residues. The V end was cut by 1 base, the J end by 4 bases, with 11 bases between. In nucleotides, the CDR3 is TGTGCCAGCAGCCAAGGGCTAGGTCCAAATCAGCCCCAGCATTTT. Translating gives CASSQGLGPNQPQHF.

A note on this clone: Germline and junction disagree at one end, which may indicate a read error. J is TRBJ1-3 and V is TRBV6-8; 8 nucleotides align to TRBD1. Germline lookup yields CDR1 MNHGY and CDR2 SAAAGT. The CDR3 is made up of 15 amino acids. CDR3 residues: CASSSPPDRAPQRDF. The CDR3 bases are TGTGCCAGCAGTTCCCCCCCGGACAGGGCCCCCCAAAGGGATTTT.

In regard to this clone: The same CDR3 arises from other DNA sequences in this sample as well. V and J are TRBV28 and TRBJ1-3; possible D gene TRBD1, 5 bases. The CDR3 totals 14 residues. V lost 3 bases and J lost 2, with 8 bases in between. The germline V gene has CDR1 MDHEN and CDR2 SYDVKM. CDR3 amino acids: CASSFGGPGNTIYF. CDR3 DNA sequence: TGTGCCAGCAGTTTCGGGGGACCTGGAAACACCATATATTTT.

As DNA, the CDR3 is TGTGCCAGCAGCTTTTTTGACGGGACTACTTACGAGCAGTACTTC. This sequence encodes CASSFFDGTTYEQYF. The chain is built from TRBV5-6 and TRBJ2-7, with TRBD2 matching over 7 bases. CDR1 SGHDT and CDR2 YYEEEE come from the germline V gene. The CDR3 is 15 amino acids. Unmatched junction bases numbered 9, after V lost 2 bases and J lost 4 bases.

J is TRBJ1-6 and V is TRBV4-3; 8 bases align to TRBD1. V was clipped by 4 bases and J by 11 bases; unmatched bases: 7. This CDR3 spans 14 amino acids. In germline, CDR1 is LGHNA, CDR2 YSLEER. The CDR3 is CASSLSGTGAPLHF. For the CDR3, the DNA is TGCGCCAGCAGCCTCTCCGGGACAGGTGCACCCCTCCACTTT.

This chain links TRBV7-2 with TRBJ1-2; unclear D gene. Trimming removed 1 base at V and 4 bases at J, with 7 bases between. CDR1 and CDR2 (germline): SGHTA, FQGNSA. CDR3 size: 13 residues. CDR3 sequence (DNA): TGTGCCAGCAGCTTAGGAGGGTTCTATGGCTACACCTTC. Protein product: CASSLGGFYGYTF.

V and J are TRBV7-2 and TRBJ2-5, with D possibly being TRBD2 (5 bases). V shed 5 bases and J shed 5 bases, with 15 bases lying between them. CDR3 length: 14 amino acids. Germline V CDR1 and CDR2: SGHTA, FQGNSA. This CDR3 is CASSPGTSGETQYF. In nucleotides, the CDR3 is TGTGCCAGCAGCCCCGGCACTAGTGGTGAGACCCAGTACTTC.

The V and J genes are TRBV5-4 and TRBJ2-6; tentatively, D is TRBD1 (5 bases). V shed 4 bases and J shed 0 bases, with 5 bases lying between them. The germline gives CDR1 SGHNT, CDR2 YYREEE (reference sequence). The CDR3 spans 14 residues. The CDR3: CASSQGSGANVLTF. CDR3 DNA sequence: TGTGCCAGCAGCCAGGGCTCTGGGGCCAACGTCCTGACTTTC.

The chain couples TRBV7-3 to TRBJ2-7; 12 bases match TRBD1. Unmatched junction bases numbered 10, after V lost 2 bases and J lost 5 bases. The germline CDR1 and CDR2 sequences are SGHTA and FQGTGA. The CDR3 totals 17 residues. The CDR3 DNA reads TGTGCCAGCAGCTTAGGAAGTCTGGGGACAGGGGGCAACGAGCAGTACTTC. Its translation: CASSLGSLGTGGNEQYF. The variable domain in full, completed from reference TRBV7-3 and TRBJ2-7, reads GAGVSQTPSNKVTEKGKYVELRCDPISGHTALYWYRQSLGQGPEFLIYFQGTGAADDSGLPNDRFFAVRPEGSVSTLKIQRTERGDSAVYLCASSLGSLGTGGNEQYFGPGTRLTVT.

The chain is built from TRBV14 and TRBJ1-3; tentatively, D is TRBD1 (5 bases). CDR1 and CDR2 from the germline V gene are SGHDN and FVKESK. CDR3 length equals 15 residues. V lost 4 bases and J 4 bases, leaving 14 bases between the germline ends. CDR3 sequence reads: CASSPGGLGGNTIYF. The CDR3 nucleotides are TGTGCCAGCAGCCCCGGGGGGTTAGGAGGAAACACCATATATTTT.

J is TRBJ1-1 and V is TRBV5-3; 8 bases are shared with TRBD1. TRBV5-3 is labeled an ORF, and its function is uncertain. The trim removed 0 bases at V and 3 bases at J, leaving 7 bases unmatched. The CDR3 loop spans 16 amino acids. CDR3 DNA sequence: TGTGCCAGAAGCTTGGGACAGGGGAAGACGTACACTGAAGCTTTCTTT. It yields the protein CARSLGQGKTYTEAFF.

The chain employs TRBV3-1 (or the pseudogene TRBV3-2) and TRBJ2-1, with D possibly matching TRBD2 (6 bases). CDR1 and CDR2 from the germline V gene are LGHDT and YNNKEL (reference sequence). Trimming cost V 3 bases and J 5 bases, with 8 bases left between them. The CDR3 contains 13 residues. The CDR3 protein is CASSQGGHNEQFF. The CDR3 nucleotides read TGTGCCAGCAGCCAGGGGGGTCACAATGAGCAGTTCTTC.

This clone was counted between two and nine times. This chain's CDR3 is CASSAQTGGNTIYF. The CDR3 DNA follows: TGTGCCAGCAGCGCCCAGACAGGTGGAAACACCATATATTTT. The V call is TRBV11-2, the J call TRBJ1-3; TRBD1 is a possible D gene (6 bases). The germline V gene encodes CDR1 SGHAT and CDR2 FQNNGV. V lost 5 bases and J lost 3, with 11 bases in between. The length of the CDR3 is 14 residues.

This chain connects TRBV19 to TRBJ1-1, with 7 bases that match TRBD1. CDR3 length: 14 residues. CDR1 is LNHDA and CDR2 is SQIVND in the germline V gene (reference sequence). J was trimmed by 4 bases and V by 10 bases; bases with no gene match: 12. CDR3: CATISQGGGTEAFF. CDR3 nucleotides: TGTGCCACTATATCCCAGGGGGGAGGCACTGAAGCTTTCTTT.

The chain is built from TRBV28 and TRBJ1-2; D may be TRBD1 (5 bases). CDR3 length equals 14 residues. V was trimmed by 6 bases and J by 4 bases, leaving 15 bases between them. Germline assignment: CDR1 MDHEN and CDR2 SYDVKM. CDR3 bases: TGTGCCAGCAGGCGCCGGGACTTAATCTATGGCTACACCTTC. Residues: CASRRRDLIYGYTF.

CDR3 residues: CASSVHRDDEQFF. The CDR3 bases are TGCGCCAGCAGCGTGCACAGGGACGATGAGCAGTTCTTC. The chain is built from TRBV5-1 and TRBJ2-1; possibly TRBD1 for D (6 bases). Trimming pared 4 bases from V and 8 bases from J, leaving 13 bases between. This CDR3 region has 13 residues. CDR1 SGHRS and CDR2 YFSETQ come from the germline V gene.

CDR3 nucleotide sequence: TGTGCCAGCAGCTTAGTAGGGACAGGGGGCCCACGAAGAAAGACCCAGTACTTC. Protein sequence: CASSLVGTGGPRRKTQYF. This chain uses TRBV7-9 with TRBJ2-5; 12 positions match TRBD1. V trimming: 1 base; J trimming: 6 bases; junction bases outside the gene matches: 12. The CDR3 sequence is 18 residues long. Per germline, CDR1 SEHNR and CDR2 FQNEAQ (reference sequence).